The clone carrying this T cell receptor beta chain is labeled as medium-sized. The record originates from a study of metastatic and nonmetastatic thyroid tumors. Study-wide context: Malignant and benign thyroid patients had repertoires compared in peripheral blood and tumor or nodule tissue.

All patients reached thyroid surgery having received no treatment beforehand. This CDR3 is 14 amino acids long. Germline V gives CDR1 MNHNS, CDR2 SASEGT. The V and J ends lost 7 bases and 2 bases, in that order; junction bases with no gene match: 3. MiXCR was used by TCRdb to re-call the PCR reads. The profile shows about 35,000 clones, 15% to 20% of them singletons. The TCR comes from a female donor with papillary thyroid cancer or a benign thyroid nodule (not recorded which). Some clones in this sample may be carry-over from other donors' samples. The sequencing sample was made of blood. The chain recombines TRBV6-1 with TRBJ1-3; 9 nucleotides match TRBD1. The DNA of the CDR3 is TGTGCCAGCACTGACAGGGGGGCTGGAAACACCATATATTTT. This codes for CASTDRGAGNTIYF.